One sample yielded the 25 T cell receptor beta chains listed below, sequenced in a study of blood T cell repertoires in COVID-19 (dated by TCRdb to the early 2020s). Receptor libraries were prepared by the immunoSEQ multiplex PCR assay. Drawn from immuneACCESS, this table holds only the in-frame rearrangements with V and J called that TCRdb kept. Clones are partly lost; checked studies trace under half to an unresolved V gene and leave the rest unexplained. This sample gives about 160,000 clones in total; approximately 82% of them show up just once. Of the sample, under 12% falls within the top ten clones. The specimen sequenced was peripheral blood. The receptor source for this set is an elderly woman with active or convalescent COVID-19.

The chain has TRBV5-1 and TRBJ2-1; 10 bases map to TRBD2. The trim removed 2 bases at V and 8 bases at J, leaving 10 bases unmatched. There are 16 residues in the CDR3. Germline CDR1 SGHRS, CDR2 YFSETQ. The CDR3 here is CASSFLAGADEDEQFF. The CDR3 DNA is TGCGCCAGCAGCTTTCTAGCGGGAGCGGATGAGGATGAGCAGTTCTTC.

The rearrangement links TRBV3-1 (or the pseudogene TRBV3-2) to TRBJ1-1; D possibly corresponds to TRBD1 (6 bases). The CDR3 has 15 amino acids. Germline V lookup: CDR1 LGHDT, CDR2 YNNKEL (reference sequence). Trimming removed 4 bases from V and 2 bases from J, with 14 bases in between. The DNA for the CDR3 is TGTGCCAGCAGCCCGTGGGGGCAGAGAAACACTGAAGCTTTCTTT. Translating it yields CASSPWGQRNTEAFF.

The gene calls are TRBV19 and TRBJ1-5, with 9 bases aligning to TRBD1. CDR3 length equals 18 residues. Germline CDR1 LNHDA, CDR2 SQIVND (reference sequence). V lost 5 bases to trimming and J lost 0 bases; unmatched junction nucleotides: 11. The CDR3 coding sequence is TGTGCCAGTAGTCCTTTGGGACAGGGAACCGTTAGCAATCAGCCCCAGCATTTT. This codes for CASSPLGQGTVSNQPQHF.

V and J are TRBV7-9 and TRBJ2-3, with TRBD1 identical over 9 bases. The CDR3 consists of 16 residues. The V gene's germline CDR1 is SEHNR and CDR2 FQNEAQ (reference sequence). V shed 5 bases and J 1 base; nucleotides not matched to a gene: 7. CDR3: CASSMTGGWGTDTQYF. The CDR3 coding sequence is TGTGCCAGCAGCATGACAGGGGGATGGGGCACAGATACGCAGTATTTT.

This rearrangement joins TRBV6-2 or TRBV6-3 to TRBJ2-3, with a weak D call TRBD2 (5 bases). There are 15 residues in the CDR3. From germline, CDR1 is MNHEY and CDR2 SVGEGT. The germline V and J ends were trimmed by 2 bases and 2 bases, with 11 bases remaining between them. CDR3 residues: CASSYASGDTDTQYF. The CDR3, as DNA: TGTGCCAGCAGTTACGCCAGCGGCGACACAGATACGCAGTATTTT.

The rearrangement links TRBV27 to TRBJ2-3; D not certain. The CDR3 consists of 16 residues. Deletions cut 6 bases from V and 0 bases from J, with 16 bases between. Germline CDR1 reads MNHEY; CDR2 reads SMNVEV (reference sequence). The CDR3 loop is CASRVLWSSSTDTQYF. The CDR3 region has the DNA TGTGCCAGCAGGGTACTCTGGTCGTCTAGCACAGATACGCAGTATTTT.

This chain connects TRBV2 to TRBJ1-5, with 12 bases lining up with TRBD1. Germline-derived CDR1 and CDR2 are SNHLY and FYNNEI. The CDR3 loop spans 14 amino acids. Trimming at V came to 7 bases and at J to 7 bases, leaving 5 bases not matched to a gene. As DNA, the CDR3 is TGTGCCAGCATTCGGGACAGGGGGCAGCAGCCCCAGCATTTT. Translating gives CASIRDRGQQPQHF.

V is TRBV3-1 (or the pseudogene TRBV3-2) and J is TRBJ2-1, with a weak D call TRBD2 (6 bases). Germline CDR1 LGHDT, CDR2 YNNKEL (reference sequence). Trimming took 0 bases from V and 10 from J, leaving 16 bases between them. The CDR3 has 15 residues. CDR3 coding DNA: TGTGCCAGCAGCCAAGATAGGCGGGCTGCGGGGGAGCAGTTCTTC. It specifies CASSQDRRAAGEQFF.

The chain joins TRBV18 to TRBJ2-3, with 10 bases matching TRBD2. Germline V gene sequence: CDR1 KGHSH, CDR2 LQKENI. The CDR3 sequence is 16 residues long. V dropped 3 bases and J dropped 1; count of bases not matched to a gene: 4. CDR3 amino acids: CASSPATSGRTDTQYF. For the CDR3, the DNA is TGTGCCAGCTCACCTGCGACTAGCGGGCGCACAGATACGCAGTATTTT.

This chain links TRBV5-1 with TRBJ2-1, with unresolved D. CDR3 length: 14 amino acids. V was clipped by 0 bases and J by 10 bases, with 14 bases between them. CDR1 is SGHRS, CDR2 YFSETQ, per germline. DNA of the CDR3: TGCGCCAGCAGCTTGGTGAGCACCCAATCGGAGCAGTTCTTC. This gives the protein CASSLVSTQSEQFF.

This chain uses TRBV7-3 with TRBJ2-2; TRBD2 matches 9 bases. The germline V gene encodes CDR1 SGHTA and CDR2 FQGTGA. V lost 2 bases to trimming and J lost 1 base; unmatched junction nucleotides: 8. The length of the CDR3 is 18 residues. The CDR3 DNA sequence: TGTGCCAGCAGCTTACTGGCGGGAGGGCCCGGGAACACCGGGGAGCTGTTTTTT. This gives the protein CASSLLAGGPGNTGELFF.

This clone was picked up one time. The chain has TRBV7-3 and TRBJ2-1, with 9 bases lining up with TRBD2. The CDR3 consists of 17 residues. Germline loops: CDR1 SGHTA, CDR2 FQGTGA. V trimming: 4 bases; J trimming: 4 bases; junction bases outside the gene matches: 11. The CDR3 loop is CASSSQPLTSGYNEQFF. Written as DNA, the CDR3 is TGTGCCAGCAGCTCCCAACCACTGACTAGCGGATACAATGAGCAGTTCTTC.

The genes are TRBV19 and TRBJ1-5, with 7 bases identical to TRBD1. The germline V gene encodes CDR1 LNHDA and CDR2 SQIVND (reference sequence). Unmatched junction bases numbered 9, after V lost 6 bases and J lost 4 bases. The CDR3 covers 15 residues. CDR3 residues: CASSDYRGTNQPQHF. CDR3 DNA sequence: TGTGCCAGTAGCGACTACAGGGGAACAAATCAGCCCCAGCATTTT.

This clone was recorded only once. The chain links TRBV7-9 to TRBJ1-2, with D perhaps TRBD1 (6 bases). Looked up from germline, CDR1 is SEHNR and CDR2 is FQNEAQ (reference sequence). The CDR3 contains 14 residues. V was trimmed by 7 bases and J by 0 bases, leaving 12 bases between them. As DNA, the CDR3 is TGTGCCAGCACAACAGGGAGTACTAACTATGGCTACACCTTC. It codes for CASTTGSTNYGYTF. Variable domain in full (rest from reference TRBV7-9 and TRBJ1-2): DTGVSQNPRHKITKRGQNVTFRCDPISEHNRLYWYRQTLGQGPEFLTYFQNEAQLEKSRLLSDRFSAERPKGSFSTLEIQRTEQGDSAMYLCASTTGSTNYGYTFGSGTRLTVV.

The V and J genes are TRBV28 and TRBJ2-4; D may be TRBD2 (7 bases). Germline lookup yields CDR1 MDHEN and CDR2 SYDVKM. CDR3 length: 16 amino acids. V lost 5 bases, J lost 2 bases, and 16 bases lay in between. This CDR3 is CASSPGGGGTKNIQYF. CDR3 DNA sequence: TGTGCCAGCAGTCCCGGAGGGGGGGGTACCAAAAACATTCAGTACTTC.

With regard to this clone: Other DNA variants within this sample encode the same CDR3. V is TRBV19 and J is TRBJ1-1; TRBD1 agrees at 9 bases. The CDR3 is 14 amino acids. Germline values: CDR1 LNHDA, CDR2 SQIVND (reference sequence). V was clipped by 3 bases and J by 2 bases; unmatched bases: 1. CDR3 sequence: CASSMTGGNTEAFF. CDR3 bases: TGTGCCAGTAGTATGACAGGGGGTAACACTGAAGCTTTCTTT.

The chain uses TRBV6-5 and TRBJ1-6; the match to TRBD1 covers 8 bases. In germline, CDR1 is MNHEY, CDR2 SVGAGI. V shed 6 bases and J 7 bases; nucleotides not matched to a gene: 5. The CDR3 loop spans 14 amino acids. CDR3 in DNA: TGTGCCAGCAGACCCGGACAGGGAAATTCACCCCTCCACTTT. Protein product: CASRPGQGNSPLHF.

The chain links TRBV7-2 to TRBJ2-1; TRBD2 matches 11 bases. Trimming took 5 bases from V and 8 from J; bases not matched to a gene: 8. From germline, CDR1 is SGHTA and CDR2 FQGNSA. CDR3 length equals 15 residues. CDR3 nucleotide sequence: TGTGCCAGCAGCCCGAGCGGGACTAGCGGCGATGAGCAGTTCTTC. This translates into CASSPSGTSGDEQFF.

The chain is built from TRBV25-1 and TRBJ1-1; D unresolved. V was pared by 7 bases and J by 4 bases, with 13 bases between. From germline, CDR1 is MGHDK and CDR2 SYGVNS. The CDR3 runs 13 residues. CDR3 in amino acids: CASTGGAGTEAFF. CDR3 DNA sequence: TGTGCCAGCACCGGAGGCGCGGGCACTGAAGCTTTCTTT.

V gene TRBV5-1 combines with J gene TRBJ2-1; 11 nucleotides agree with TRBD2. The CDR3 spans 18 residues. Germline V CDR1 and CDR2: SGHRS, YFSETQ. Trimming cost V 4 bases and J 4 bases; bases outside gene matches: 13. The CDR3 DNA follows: TGCGCCAGCAGCCCAGAGCAGCTAGCGGGAGGTGCGTACAATGAGCAGTTCTTC. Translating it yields CASSPEQLAGGAYNEQFF.

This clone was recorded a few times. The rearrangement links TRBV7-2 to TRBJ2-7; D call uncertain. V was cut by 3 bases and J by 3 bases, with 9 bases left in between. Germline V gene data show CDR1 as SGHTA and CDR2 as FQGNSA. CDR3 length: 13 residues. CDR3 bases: TGTGCCAGCAGCTTGGGCAGGTACTACGAGCAGTACTTC. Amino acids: CASSLGRYYEQYF.

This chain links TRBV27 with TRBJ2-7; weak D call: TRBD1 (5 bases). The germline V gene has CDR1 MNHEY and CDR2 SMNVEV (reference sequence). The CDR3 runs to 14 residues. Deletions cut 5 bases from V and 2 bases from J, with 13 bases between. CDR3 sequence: CASSQGWNAYEQYF. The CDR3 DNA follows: TGTGCCAGCAGTCAGGGTTGGAATGCCTACGAGCAGTACTTC.

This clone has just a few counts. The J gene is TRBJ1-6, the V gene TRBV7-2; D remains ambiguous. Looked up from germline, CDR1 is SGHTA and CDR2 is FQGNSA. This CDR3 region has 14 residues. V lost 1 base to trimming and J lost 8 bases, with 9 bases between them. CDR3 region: CASSLEGADSPLHF. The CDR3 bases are TGTGCCAGCAGCTTAGAAGGAGCTGATTCACCCCTCCACTTT.

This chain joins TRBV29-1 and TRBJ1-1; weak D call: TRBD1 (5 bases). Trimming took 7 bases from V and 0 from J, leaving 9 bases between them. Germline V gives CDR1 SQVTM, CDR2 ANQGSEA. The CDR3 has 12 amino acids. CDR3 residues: CSGNRMNTEAFF. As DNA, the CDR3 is TGCAGCGGTAACAGGATGAACACTGAAGCTTTCTTT.

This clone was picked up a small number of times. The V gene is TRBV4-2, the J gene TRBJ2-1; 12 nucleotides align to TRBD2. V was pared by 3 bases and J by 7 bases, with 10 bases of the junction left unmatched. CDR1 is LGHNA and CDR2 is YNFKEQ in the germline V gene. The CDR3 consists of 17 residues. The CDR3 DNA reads TGTGCCAGCAGCCATTCCCCGGGACTAGCGGGCGGAAATGAGCAGTTCTTC. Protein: CASSHSPGLAGGNEQFF.